This T cell receptor (beta chain) stems from a study of blood T cell repertoires in COVID-19. About the research overall: The samples span acute and convalescent COVID-19 from the United States, Italy and Spain. PBMCs, B-cell-depleted T cells, or T cells were the source of the cDNA or gDNA that made up the material.

Profiled with immunoSEQ multiplex PCR; TCRdb holds only in-frame clones, not every one. The table records around 24,000 clones, roughly 90% of them present only once. The V end lost 6 bases, the J end lost 3 bases, and 15 bases lay between the germline ends. Germline V lookup: CDR1 MDHEN, CDR2 SYDVKM. The CDR3 contains 15 residues. The sequenced sample was peripheral blood. The chain carries TRBV28 and TRBJ2-1; tentative D call: TRBD2 (6 bases). The sequence was obtained from a human donor in a cohort sampled during active COVID-19. CDR3 sequence: CASSLAGLDYNEQFF. The CDR3, as DNA: TGTGCCAGCAGCCTGGCGGGACTGGACTACAATGAGCAGTTCTTC.